These 17 T cell receptor beta chains were sequenced from one sample in a study of shared clonotypes between healthy human individuals. TCRdb's table, derived via immunoSEQ multiplex PCR, lists solely in-frame clones and lacks some. The sample shows millions of clones, 85% to 95% of them seen only once. Naive-designated CD8 cells lacked CD45RO, were positively enriched for CCR7, and omitted terminally differentiated effector memory CD45RA+ cells. Sequencing input: naive CD8+ T cells from PBMCs. The source is a man aged 18 to 30 in good health. Some clones in this sample may be carry-over from other donors' samples.

On this clone: Other DNA variants within this sample encode the same CDR3. J is TRBJ2-1 and V is TRBV6-5; D might be TRBD2 (5 bases). Germline V lookup: CDR1 MNHEY, CDR2 SVGAGI. V was shortened by 2 bases and J by 7 bases, with 9 bases between the two germline ends. CDR3 length equals 13 residues. This chain's CDR3 is CASSYGLRNEQFF. The CDR3 DNA sequence: TGTGCCAGCAGTTACGGACTGCGGAATGAGCAGTTCTTC.

J is TRBJ2-3 and V is TRBV18; perhaps TRBD2 as D (7 bases). V was cut by 2 bases and J by 4 bases, with 13 bases left in between. The CDR3 is 15 residues long. The germline V gene encodes CDR1 KGHSH and CDR2 LQKENI. The CDR3 loop reads CASSPDAGAPDTQYF. The CDR3 nucleotides are TGTGCCAGCTCACCAGATGCGGGGGCCCCAGATACGCAGTATTTT.

The V gene is TRBV11-2, the J gene TRBJ2-2; tentatively, D is TRBD2 (5 bases). V lost 6 bases and J lost 6, with 8 bases in between. Germline V gene data show CDR1 as SGHAT and CDR2 as FQNNGV. This CDR3 has 12 amino acids. The CDR3 is CASRGDPGELFF. The CDR3 DNA reads TGTGCCAGCAGGGGAGATCCCGGGGAGCTGTTTTTT.

The V call is TRBV19, the J call TRBJ1-5; unclear D gene. The germline V and J ends were trimmed by 4 bases and 5 bases, with 12 bases remaining between them. CDR3 size: 14 residues. Germline V gene data show CDR1 as LNHDA and CDR2 as SQIVND (reference sequence). CDR3 protein: CASSTRRVDQPQHF. In nucleotides, the CDR3 is TGTGCCAGTAGTACCCGAAGGGTTGATCAGCCCCAGCATTTT.

The CDR3 bases are TGTGCCAGCAGCTTAGTCTTATACCTAGCGGAACACAATGAGCAGTTCTTC. Translation: CASSLVLYLAEHNEQFF. The chain is built from TRBV7-2 and TRBJ2-1; 7 nucleotides agree with TRBD2. Germline CDR1 is SGHTA and CDR2 is FQGNSA. CDR3 length equals 17 residues. Unmatched junction bases numbered 11, after V lost 1 base and J lost 5 bases.

The CDR3 spells CASDQGEGLDEQFF. CDR3 coding DNA: TGTGCCAGTGACCAGGGGGAGGGCCTGGACGAGCAGTTCTTC. The V gene is TRBV9, the J gene TRBJ2-1, with D perhaps assigned TRBD1 or TRBD2 (7 bases each). Deletions cut 8 bases from V and 10 bases from J, with 22 bases between. The length of the CDR3 is 14 residues. Germline loops: CDR1 SGDLS, CDR2 YYNGEE. The entire variable domain, with the rest obtained from reference TRBV9 and TRBJ2-1, is as follows: DSGVTQTPKHLITATGQRVTLRCSPRSGDLSVYWYQQSLDQGLQFLIQYYNGEERAKGNILERFSAQQFPDLHSELNLSSLELGDSALYFCASDQGEGLDEQFFGPGTRLTVL.

CDR3: CSVEWFYNEQFF. The CDR3 nucleotides are TGCAGCGTTGAATGGTTCTACAATGAGCAGTTCTTC. This sequence joins TRBV29-1 and TRBJ2-1; D call uncertain. V dropped 2 bases and J dropped 3 bases, with 5 bases sitting between them. CDR3 length: 12 residues. CDR1 and CDR2 from the germline V gene are SQVTM and ANQGSEA.

With regard to this clone: In the same sample, other DNA sequences code for this CDR3. The V gene is TRBV19, the J gene TRBJ1-1; 7 bases fit TRBD1. The CDR3 is made up of 13 amino acids. V shed 4 bases, J shed 4 bases, and the junction held 3 bases outside the gene matches. Germline loops: CDR1 LNHDA, CDR2 SQIVND (reference sequence). CDR3: CASSTGGSTEAFF. The CDR3 DNA reads as TGTGCCAGTAGTACAGGGGGAAGCACTGAAGCTTTCTTT.

In DNA form, the CDR3 reads TGTGCCAGCAGTGAAGGGGGTCGGAATGAGCAGTTCTTC. This encodes CASSEGGRNEQFF. V gene TRBV2 combines with J gene TRBJ2-1, with D uncertain. Trimming stripped 1 base from V and 7 bases from J, with 8 bases between. The germline V gene has CDR1 SNHLY and CDR2 FYNNEI. CDR3 length equals 13 residues.

This clone has a single count. The chain employs TRBV28 and TRBJ2-5, with 8 bases fitting TRBD2. Trimming at V came to 5 bases and at J to 0 bases, leaving 5 bases not matched to a gene. This CDR3 contains 15 residues. Germline-derived CDR1 and CDR2 are MDHEN and SYDVKM. DNA for the CDR3: TGTGCCAGCAGTACGGCGGGGGGCTACCAAGAGACCCAGTACTTC. Its translation is CASSTAGGYQETQYF.

The CDR3 region is CASSYSPSRNTEAFF. Here the CDR3 DNA reads TGTGCCAGCAGTTACTCCCCCTCCCGGAACACTGAAGCTTTCTTT. The V gene is TRBV6-5, the J gene TRBJ1-1; D ambiguous. In germline, CDR1 is MNHEY, CDR2 SVGAGI. Trimming left V 0 bases short and J 1 base short, with 9 bases between. The CDR3 runs 15 residues.

On this clone itself: The same CDR3 also results from other DNA sequences found in this sample. The chain combines TRBV19 with TRBJ2-7; either TRBD1 or TRBD2 may supply D (5 bases each). Germline V lookup: CDR1 LNHDA, CDR2 SQIVND (reference sequence). V dropped 3 bases and J dropped 6 bases, with 12 bases sitting between them. This CDR3 is built from 13 residues. CDR3 sequence: CASSIGRAGEQYF. In nucleotides, the CDR3 is TGTGCCAGTAGTATTGGCAGGGCGGGCGAGCAGTACTTC.

The chain employs TRBV27 and TRBJ2-5; unclear D gene. The CDR3 totals 14 residues. Germline V lookup: CDR1 MNHEY, CDR2 SMNVEV (reference sequence). Between the trimmed V and J ends, which lost 0 bases and 5 bases, there was a span of 10 bases. CDR3 nucleotide sequence: TGTGCCAGCAGTTTATCCCCGATGTGGGAGACCCAGTACTTC. Its protein product is CASSLSPMWETQYF.

The V and J genes are TRBV27 and TRBJ2-2; D is uncertain. The CDR3 runs 17 residues. Germline lookup yields CDR1 MNHEY and CDR2 SMNVEV (reference sequence). V lost 4 bases and J lost 4, with 19 bases in between. In DNA, the CDR3 is TGTGCCAGCAGTTCCGATTTCCGTTGGAGAGCCACCGGGGAGCTGTTTTTT. As protein: CASSSDFRWRATGELFF.

V and J are TRBV28 and TRBJ1-1; D is perhaps TRBD1 (6 bases). CDR1 and CDR2 (germline): MDHEN, SYDVKM. The V end was cut by 10 bases, the J end by 1 base, with 16 bases between. This CDR3 has 14 amino acids. The CDR3: CATKGGHKNTEAFF. Here the CDR3 DNA reads TGTGCCACCAAGGGGGGACACAAGAACACTGAAGCTTTCTTT.

Here the CDR3 DNA reads TGTGCCACCAGCAGAGATCTTGTGGACGAGCAGTACTTC. It encodes CATSRDLVDEQYF. V and J are TRBV15 and TRBJ2-7; no firm D call. Germline lookup yields CDR1 LNHNV and CDR2 YYDKDF (reference sequence). This CDR3 spans 13 amino acids. The V end was cut by 0 bases, the J end by 5 bases, with 8 bases between.

The chain has TRBV5-6 and TRBJ1-1; D may be TRBD1 (5 bases). Germline V gives CDR1 SGHDT, CDR2 YYEEEE. V dropped 2 bases and J dropped 4 bases, with 18 bases sitting between them. The CDR3 consists of 16 residues. The CDR3 reads CASSLGPGAGVTEAFF. CDR3 DNA sequence: TGTGCCAGCAGCTTAGGCCCCGGGGCGGGAGTCACTGAAGCTTTCTTT. The whole variable domain, filled in from reference TRBV5-6 and TRBJ1-1, reads DAGVTQSPTHLIKTRGQQVTLRCSPKSGHDTVSWYQQALGQGPQFIFQYYEEEERQRGNFPDRFSGHQFPNYSSELNVNALLLGDSALYLCASSLGPGAGVTEAFFGQGTRLTVV.